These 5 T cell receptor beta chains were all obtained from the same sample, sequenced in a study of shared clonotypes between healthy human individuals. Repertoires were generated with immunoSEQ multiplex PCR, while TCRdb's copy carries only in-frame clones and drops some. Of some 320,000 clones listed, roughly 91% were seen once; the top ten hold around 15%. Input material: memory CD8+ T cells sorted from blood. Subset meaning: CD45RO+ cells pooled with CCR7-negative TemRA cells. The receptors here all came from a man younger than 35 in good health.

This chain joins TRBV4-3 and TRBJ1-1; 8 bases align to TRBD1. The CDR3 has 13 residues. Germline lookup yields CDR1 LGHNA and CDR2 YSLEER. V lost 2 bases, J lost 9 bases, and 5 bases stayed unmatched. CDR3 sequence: CASSQTGGLQAFF. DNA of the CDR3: TGCGCCAGCAGCCAAACAGGGGGGTTACAAGCTTTCTTT.

CDR3 protein: CSVEDTEGIGNTIYF. Here the CDR3 DNA reads TGCAGCGTTGAAGATACAGAGGGGATTGGAAACACCATATATTTT. This chain connects TRBV29-1 to TRBJ1-3; D may be TRBD1 (5 bases). Trimming removed 0 bases at V and 3 bases at J, with 12 bases between. CDR3 size: 15 residues. Germline V gene lookup returns CDR1 SQVTM and CDR2 ANQGSEA.

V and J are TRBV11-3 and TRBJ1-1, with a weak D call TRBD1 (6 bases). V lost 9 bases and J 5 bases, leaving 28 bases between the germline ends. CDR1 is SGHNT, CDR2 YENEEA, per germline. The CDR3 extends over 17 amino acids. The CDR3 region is CARPGHCDPTLGTEAFF. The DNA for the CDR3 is TGTGCCAGGCCGGGACACTGTGATCCTACCCTGGGGACTGAAGCTTTCTTT.

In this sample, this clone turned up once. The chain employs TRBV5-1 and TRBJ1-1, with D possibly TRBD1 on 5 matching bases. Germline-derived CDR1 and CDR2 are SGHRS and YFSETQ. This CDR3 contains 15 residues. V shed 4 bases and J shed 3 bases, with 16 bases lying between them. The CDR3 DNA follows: TGCGCCAGCAGCCGGGGCGTATACCAGGACACTGAAGCTTTCTTT. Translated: CASSRGVYQDTEAFF.

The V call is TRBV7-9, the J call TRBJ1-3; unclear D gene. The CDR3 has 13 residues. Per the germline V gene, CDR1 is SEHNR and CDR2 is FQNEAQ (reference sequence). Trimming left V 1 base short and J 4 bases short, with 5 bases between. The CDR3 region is CASSLVTGNTIYF. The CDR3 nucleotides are TGTGCCAGCAGCTTAGTCACAGGAAACACCATATATTTT.